This TCR beta chain was observed in a study of PD-L1 blockade in urothelial cancer. Study summary: Analyzed time points were 3 weeks (second dose) and 6 weeks after therapy began. Typically, measured as a median, blood samples had 150,000 or so T cells.

Time point defined: peripheral blood 6 weeks after treatment start. Urothelial carcinoma affected the patients, and it was locally advanced or metastatic. Spiking each PCR with synthetic TCR analog templates was performed. The repertoire was sequenced with immunoSEQ multiplex PCR; TCRdb's copy has only in-frame clones and lacks some. Here the sample spans about 30,000 clones, 70% to 90% being singletons. Germline CDR1 and CDR2: MNHNS and SASEGT. V lost 7 bases to trimming and J lost 6 bases, with 15 bases between them. This CDR3 has 14 amino acids. The genes are TRBV6-1 and TRBJ2-2; a weak D match, TRBD1 (5 bases). Sequences were derived from PBMCs, sampled around atezolizumab (anti-PD-L1) treatment. The clonotype was recovered from a man older than 75 with urothelial cancer. The CDR3 spells CASTEPGKAGELFF. DNA for the CDR3: TGTGCCAGCACCGAACCAGGGAAGGCCGGGGAGCTGTTTTTT.